The sample holds a few counts of the clone carrying this TCR beta chain. Its antigen is not identified. Several immunoSEQ 96-well plates shared each subset's DNA, each plate a replicate. Only in-frame clones appear in the TCRdb table, and some are missing; sequencing was by immunoSEQ multiplex PCR. Seen here are approximately 740,000 clones, under 80% observed once, and the top ten hold approximately 1.7%. CD4+ cells yielded CD45RA+ naive and CD45RA-negative memory subsets. This record comes from a study of shared clonotypes between healthy human individuals. Study summary: The study used three CD4 naive, three CD4 memory, two CD8 naive and one CD8 memory plate per donor. Whole-study findings and limits: Several donors had around 5% of their naive CD4 clonotypes in common.

With V trimmed by 10 bases and J by 7 bases, 10 bases remained unmatched. This CDR3 comprises 15 residues. Germline V CDR1 and CDR2: WNHNN, SYGVQD (reference sequence). The sequenced sample was memory CD4+ T cells sorted from blood. Subset meaning: CD45RA-negative fraction. This rearrangement joins TRBV10-1 to TRBJ2-7; 16 bases fit TRBD2. The sequence was collected from a woman between 25 and 40 years old in good health. The CDR3 is CAITGLAGGLDEQYF. As DNA, the CDR3 is TGCGCCATCACGGGACTAGCGGGAGGGCTTGATGAGCAGTACTTC.